The clone carrying this T cell receptor (beta chain) was seen more than once but under ten times. Assay: immunoSEQ multiplex PCR; the TCRdb copy retains only in-frame clones and omits some. The sample consists of about 370,000 clones, about 90% of them appearing once. These data are taken from a study of blood T cell repertoires in COVID-19. Study at large: From the United States, Italy and Spain came samples of acute and convalescent COVID-19. T cells, B-cell-depleted T cells, or PBMCs supplied cDNA or gDNA.

Germline loops: CDR1 WNHNN, CDR2 SYGVQD (reference sequence). The CDR3 is 14 residues long. V was pared by 4 bases and J by 2 bases, with 9 bases between. This receptor was identified in a woman in her 30s with COVID-19, enrolled during active disease. The V call is TRBV10-1, the J call TRBJ1-3; D uncertain. Sequencing was carried out using peripheral blood. DNA for the CDR3: TGCGCCAGCAGTGTGGGGAGTACTGGAAACACCATATATTTT. It is translated as CASSVGSTGNTIYF.